This note documents a single TCR beta chain sequence. Its antigen is currently unknown. With the read ending 3 residues before the CDR3 end, the germline J gene is used to fill in that end. Only in-frame clones appear in the TCRdb table, and some are missing; sequencing was by immunoSEQ multiplex PCR. In total, the table holds about 30,000 clones. Trimming removed 1 base from V and 2 bases from J, with 7 bases in between. This CDR3 contains 14 residues. Germline CDR1 SGHVS, CDR2 FNYEAQ. This specimen belongs to a study of Tregs in tolerant kidney transplant recipients. Unstimulated regulatory T cells (CD4+CD25+CD127-), CD4+CD25- non-regulatory cells, CD4 and CD8 cells were FACS-sorted from thawed PBMCs. Study conclusions and caveats: Tregs expanded with activated donor B cells seemed most donor-specific.

The sequencing used CD8+ T cells from blood, collected before the transplant. The receptor's source is a human donor who received a combined kidney and bone marrow transplant. This chain joins TRBV7-6 and TRBJ2-3; no definite D call. CDR3 DNA, as far as it was read: TGTGCCAGCAGCTTAGGGGCAATCACAGATACG. This codes for CASSLGAITDT. The full CDR3 is CASSLGAITDTQYF.